The 15 T cell receptor beta chains presented below share a single source sample, sequenced in a study of blood T cell repertoires in COVID-19. Data came from immunoSEQ multiplex PCR; TCRdb stores just in-frame clones and leaves some out. The sample has about 150,000 clones, 75% to 90% seen once. The sample comprised peripheral blood. Every receptor here comes from a young man with COVID-19, enrolled during active disease.

The gene calls are TRBV7-9 and TRBJ1-3; D is undetermined. Trimming left V 5 bases short and J 1 base short, with 3 bases between. The CDR3 spans 12 residues. From germline, CDR1 is SEHNR and CDR2 FQNEAQ (reference sequence). CDR3 in amino acids: CASSQSGNTIYF. In DNA form, the CDR3 reads TGTGCCAGCAGCCAATCTGGAAACACCATATATTTT.

The V call is TRBV27, the J call TRBJ2-4; 8 bases agree with TRBD1. After removal of 5 bases from V and 1 base from J, the junction contained 10 bases not matched to a gene. Germline CDR1 is MNHEY and CDR2 is SMNVEV (reference sequence). CDR3 size: 17 residues. The CDR3 spells CASSPLRTGLAKNIQYF. In nucleotides, the CDR3 is TGTGCCAGCAGTCCCCTTAGGACAGGGCTGGCCAAAAACATTCAGTACTTC.

The V and J genes are TRBV28 and TRBJ2-7; possibly TRBD2 for D (5 bases). V dropped 2 bases and J dropped 3 bases, with 11 bases sitting between them. The CDR3 has 14 residues. The germline V gene encodes CDR1 MDHEN and CDR2 SYDVKM. CDR3 sequence reads: CASSLLAGNYEQYF. The CDR3, as DNA: TGTGCCAGCAGTTTACTGGCGGGTAACTACGAGCAGTACTTC. Full variable domain (remainder filled in from reference TRBV28 and TRBJ2-7): DVKVTQSSRYLVKRTGEKVFLECVQDMDHENMFWYRQDPGLGLRLIYFSYDVKMKEKGDIPEGYSVSREKKERFSLILESASTNQTSMYLCASSLLAGNYEQYFGPGTRLTVT.

The genes are TRBV7-3 and TRBJ2-1; the match to TRBD2 covers 11 bases. The germline CDR1 and CDR2 sequences are SGHTA and FQGTGA. J lost 5 bases, V lost 5 bases, and 8 bases had no gene match. The CDR3 totals 16 residues. CDR3 nucleotide sequence: TGTGCCAGCAGCACCACCGGGACTAGCGGTAACAATGAGCAGTTCTTC. Translation: CASSTTGTSGNNEQFF.

This rearrangement joins TRBV18 to TRBJ2-7, with D unresolved. The CDR3 loop spans 13 amino acids. Trimming removed 3 bases at V and 3 bases at J, with 9 bases between. Germline values: CDR1 KGHSH, CDR2 LQKENI. The CDR3 region is CASSPPYNYEQYF. DNA of the CDR3: TGTGCCAGCTCACCTCCCTATAACTACGAGCAGTACTTC.

V is TRBV28 and J is TRBJ2-1, with D unresolved. Trimming took 6 bases from V and 2 from J, leaving 17 bases between them. Germline V gene lookup returns CDR1 MDHEN and CDR2 SYDVKM. CDR3 length equals 16 residues. CDR3 in amino acids: CASRPSPRTAYNEQFF. CDR3 DNA sequence: TGTGCCAGCAGACCCTCGCCGCGTACCGCCTACAATGAGCAGTTCTTC.

The V call is TRBV28, the J call TRBJ1-5, with 7 bases that match TRBD1. This CDR3 has 16 residues. The germline gives CDR1 MDHEN, CDR2 SYDVKM. The J segment lost 0 bases and the V segment lost 10 bases, leaving 12 bases of the junction unmatched. CDR3 coding DNA: TGTGCCACTTGGGCATACGGGACAGATAGCAATCAGCCCCAGCATTTT. This codes for CATWAYGTDSNQPQHF.

This chain joins TRBV7-8 and TRBJ1-2; a possible D gene is TRBD1 (6 bases). CDR3 length: 13 amino acids. CDR1 and CDR2 (germline): SGHVS, FQNEAQ. V lost 5 bases, J lost 2 bases, and 9 bases lay in between. CDR3 coding DNA: TGTGCCAGCAGCCGCGGACAGAACTATGGCTACACCTTC. It codes for CASSRGQNYGYTF. Full variable domain (rest looked up from reference TRBV7-8 and TRBJ1-2): GAGVSQSPRYKVAKRGQDVALRCDPISGHVSLFWYQQALGQGPEFLTYFQNEAQLDKSGLPSDRFFAERPEGSVSTLKIQRTQQEDSAVYLCASSRGQNYGYTFGSGTRLTVV.

The genes are TRBV9 and TRBJ2-6, with D possibly matching TRBD1 (6 bases). CDR1 is SGDLS, CDR2 YYNGEE, per germline. V was cut by 6 bases and J by 0 bases, with 19 bases left in between. The CDR3 length is 18 residues. The CDR3 region is CASTRRDTYFSGANVLTF. CDR3 coding DNA: TGTGCCAGCACCAGACGGGACACCTATTTCTCTGGGGCCAACGTCCTGACTTTC.

This clone was recorded only once. The rearrangement joins TRBV30 to TRBJ1-2; 9 bases are shared with TRBD1. The CDR3 sequence is 16 residues long. The trim removed 6 bases at V and 4 bases at J, leaving 15 bases unmatched. The germline gives CDR1 GTSNPN, CDR2 SVGIG (reference sequence). DNA for the CDR3: TGTGCCTGTTACCGGGACAGGGCCCCTTTGGGCTATGGCTACACCTTC. Translated, it gives CACYRDRAPLGYGYTF. The full variable domain, its missing parts supplied by reference TRBV30 and TRBJ1-2, is SQTIHQWPATLVQPVGSPLSLECTVEGTSNPNLYWYRQAAGRGLQLLFYSVGIGQISSEVPQNLSASRPQDRQFILSSKKLLLSDSGFYLCACYRDRAPLGYGYTFGSGTRLTVV.

The V call is TRBV7-2, the J call TRBJ2-1; 10 bases agree with TRBD2. V lost 0 bases and J lost 10; bases outside the gene matches: 12. The length of the CDR3 is 17 residues. Germline lookup yields CDR1 SGHTA and CDR2 FQGNSA. CDR3 coding DNA: TGTGCCAGCAGCTTAGCGCGGAGCGGGAGGGCCGAAGGCGAGCAGTTCTTC. Amino acid sequence: CASSLARSGRAEGEQFF.

The V and J genes are TRBV29-1 and TRBJ2-1; 8 bases align to TRBD2. There are 12 residues in the CDR3. Germline CDR1 SQVTM, CDR2 ANQGSEA. J was trimmed by 4 bases and V by 8 bases; bases with no gene match: 4. The CDR3 DNA sequence: TGCAGCCTCGGGACTAGATACAATGAGCAGTTCTTC. Amino acid sequence: CSLGTRYNEQFF.

The chain recombines TRBV7-2 with TRBJ1-2, with TRBD1 identical over 8 bases. CDR1 is SGHTA and CDR2 is FQGNSA in the germline V gene. The CDR3 is made up of 13 amino acids. Germline trimming cut 4 bases from V and 4 bases from J; bases unmatched to any gene: 2. CDR3 in DNA: TGTGCCAGCAGCTCAGACAGGGGCTATGGCTACACCTTC. Translating gives CASSSDRGYGYTF.

The CDR3 bases are TGCAGCGCCGTATCCAGGGGCCCGAGAGGGACTGAAGCTTTCTTT. Translated: CSAVSRGPRGTEAFF. The chain recombines TRBV29-1 with TRBJ1-1, with a tentative D call TRBD1 (6 bases). The CDR3 covers 15 residues. Trimming removed 7 bases from V and 5 bases from J, with 23 bases in between. Germline V gene data show CDR1 as SQVTM and CDR2 as ANQGSEA.

The rearrangement joins TRBV19 to TRBJ2-7; 10 nucleotides agree with TRBD1. The germline V gene encodes CDR1 LNHDA and CDR2 SQIVND (reference sequence). This CDR3 comprises 15 residues. The trim removed 5 bases at V and 3 bases at J, leaving 7 bases unmatched. This chain's CDR3 is CASSLPGQGYYEQYF. CDR3 nucleotides: TGTGCCAGTAGTCTACCGGGACAGGGGTACTACGAGCAGTACTTC.